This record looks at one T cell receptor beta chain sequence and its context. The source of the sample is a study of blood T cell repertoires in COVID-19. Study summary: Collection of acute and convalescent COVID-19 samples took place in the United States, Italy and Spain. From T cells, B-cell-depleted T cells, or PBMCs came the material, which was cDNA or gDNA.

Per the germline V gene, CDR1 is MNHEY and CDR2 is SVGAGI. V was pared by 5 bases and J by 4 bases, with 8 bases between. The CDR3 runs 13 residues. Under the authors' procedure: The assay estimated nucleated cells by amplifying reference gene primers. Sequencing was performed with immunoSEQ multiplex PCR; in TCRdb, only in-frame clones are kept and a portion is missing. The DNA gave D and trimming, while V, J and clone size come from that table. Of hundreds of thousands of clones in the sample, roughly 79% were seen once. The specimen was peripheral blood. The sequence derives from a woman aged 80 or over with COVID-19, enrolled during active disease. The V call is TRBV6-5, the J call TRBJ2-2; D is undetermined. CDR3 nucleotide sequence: TGTGCCAGCAGTCAACTGCGCACCGGGGAGCTGTTTTTT. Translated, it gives CASSQLRTGELFF.